This T cell receptor beta chain was sequenced during a study of T cell responses to AZD1222 COVID-19 vaccine. V was cut by 9 bases and J by 0 bases, with 8 bases left in between. This CDR3 comprises 13 residues. Germline lookup yields CDR1 LGHNT and CDR2 FRNRAP. The assay was immunoSEQ multiplex PCR, and TCRdb's table has in-frame clones only and misses some. The data show around 52,000 clones, about 86% seen once. The chain couples TRBV12-5 to TRBJ2-2; no clear D. The TCR sequence derives from an adult in good health. This specimen was peripheral blood, taken on day 0 of AZD1222 vaccination. Here the CDR3 reads CASAEANTGELFF. CDR3 in DNA: TGTGCTAGCGCTGAAGCGAACACCGGGGAGCTGTTTTTT.